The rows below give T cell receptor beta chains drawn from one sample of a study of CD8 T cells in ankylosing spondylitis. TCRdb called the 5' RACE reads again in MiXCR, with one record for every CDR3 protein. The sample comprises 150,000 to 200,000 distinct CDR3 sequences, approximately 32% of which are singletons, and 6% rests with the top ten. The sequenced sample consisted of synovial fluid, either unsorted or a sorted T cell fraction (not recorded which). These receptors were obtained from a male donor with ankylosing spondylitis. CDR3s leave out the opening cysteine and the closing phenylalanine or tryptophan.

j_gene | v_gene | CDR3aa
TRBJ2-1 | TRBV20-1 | SARVSGGEQF
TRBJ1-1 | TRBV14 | ASSRWTEITEAF
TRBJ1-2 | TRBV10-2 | ATRGLAAPDYYGYT
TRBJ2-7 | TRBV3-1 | ASSPAGEGEQY
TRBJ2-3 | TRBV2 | ASRGDYLTQY
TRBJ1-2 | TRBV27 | ASSPRDRPSYGYT
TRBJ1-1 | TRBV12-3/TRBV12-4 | ASSLAGRMNTEAF
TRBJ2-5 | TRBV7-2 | ASRPTSGRVHETQY
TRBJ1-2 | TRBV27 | ASSPDKWGQESNYGYT
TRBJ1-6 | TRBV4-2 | ASSQDAGNSPLH
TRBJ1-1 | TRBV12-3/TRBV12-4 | ASRTGGTEAF
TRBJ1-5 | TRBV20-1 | SARDGQGASNQPQH
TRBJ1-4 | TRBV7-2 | ASAVGGGYEKLF
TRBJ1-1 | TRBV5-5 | ASSLGSFRSNTEAF
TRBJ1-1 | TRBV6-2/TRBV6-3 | ASSYWGGGGAF
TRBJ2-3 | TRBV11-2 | ASSSGGKGGYTDTQY
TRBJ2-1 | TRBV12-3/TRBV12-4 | ASSRGQGEVYEQF
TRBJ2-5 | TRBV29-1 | SGYRGQETQY
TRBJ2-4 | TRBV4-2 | ASSRNVENIQY
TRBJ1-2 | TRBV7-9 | ASSLAQTGTYGYT
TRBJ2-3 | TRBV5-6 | ASSLIQGATDTQY
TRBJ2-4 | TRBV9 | ASSAGGAAKNIQY
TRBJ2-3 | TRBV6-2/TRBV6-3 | ASSYLRTSVTDTQY
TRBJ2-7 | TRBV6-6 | ASSYSTHEQY
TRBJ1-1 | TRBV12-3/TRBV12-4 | ASIRGGNTEAF